What follows describes a single T cell receptor beta chain. As yet, its antigen is unknown. This sample was taken from a study of cytomegalovirus exposure and HLA in healthy donors. Study results and limitations: The study put 150 to 200 TCR beta chains on its list as cytomegalovirus-associated. Per a later analysis, HLA-associated TCR beta chains showed more clonal expansion than other, equally common TCR beta chains. An analysis that came later showed most CMV-associated TCR beta chains appearing HLA-restricted.

The CDR3 extends over 12 amino acids. From germline, CDR1 is SEHNR and CDR2 FQNEAQ (reference sequence). Trimming pared 3 bases from V and 10 bases from J, leaving 12 bases between. The donors comprised healthy bone marrow donors. In the PCR, 60 Vbeta and 13 Jbeta primers were used. Repertoires were generated with immunoSEQ multiplex PCR, while TCRdb's copy carries only in-frame clones and drops some. This table has roughly 130,000 clones, about 80% appearing once. The chain links TRBV7-9 to TRBJ1-1, with D possibly TRBD1 on 6 matching bases. The clonotype comes from a male donor in good health and CMV-seronegative. The specimen sequenced was PBMCs. CDR3 nucleotides: TGTGCCAGCAGCTTGATGGCGGGGGCAGCTTTCTTT. Protein product: CASSLMAGAAFF.